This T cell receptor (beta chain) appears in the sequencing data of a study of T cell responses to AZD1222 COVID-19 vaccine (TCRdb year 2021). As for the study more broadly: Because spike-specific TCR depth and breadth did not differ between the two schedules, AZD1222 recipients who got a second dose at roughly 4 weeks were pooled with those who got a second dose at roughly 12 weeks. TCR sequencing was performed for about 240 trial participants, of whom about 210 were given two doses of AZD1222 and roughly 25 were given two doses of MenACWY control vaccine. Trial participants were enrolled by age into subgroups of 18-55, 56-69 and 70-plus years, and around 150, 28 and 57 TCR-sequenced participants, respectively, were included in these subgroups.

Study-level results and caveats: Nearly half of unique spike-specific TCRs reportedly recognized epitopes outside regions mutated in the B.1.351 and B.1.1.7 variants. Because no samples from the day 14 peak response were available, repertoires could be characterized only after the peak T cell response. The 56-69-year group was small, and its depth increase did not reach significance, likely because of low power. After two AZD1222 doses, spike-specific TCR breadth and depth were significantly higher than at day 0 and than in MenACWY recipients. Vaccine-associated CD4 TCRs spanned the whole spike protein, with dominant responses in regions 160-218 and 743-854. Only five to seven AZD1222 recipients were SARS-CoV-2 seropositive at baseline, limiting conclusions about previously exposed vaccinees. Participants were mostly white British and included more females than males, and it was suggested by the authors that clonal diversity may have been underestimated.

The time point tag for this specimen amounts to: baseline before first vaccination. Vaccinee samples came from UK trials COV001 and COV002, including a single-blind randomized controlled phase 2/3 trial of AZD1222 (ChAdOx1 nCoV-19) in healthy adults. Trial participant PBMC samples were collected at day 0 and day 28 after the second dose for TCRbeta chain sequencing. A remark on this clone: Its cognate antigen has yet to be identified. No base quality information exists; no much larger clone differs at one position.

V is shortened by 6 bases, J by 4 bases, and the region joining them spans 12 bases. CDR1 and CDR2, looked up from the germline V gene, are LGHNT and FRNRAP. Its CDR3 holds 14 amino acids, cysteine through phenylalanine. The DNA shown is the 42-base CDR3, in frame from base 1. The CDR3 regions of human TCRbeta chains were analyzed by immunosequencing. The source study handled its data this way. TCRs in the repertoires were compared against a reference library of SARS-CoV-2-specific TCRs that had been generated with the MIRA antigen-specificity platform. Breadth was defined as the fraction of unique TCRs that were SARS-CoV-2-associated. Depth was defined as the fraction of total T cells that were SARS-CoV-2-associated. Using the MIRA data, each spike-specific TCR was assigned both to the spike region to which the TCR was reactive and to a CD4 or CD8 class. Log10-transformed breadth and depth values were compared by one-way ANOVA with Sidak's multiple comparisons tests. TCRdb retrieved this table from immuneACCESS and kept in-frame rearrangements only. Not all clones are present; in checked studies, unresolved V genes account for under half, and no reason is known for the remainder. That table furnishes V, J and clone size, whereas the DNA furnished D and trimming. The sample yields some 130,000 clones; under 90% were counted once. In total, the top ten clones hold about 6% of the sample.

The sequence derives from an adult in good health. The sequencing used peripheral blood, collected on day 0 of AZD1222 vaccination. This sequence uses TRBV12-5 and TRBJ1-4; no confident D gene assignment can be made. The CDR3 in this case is CASGSGSNNEKLFF. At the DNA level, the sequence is TGTGCTAGTGGGAGCGGGTCGAATAATGAAAAACTGTTTTTT. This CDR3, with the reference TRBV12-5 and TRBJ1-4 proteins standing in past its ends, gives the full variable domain DARVTQTPRHKVTEMGQEVTMRCQPILGHNTVFWYRQTMMQGLELLAYFRNRAPLDDSGMPKDRFSAEMPDATLATLKIQPSEPRDSAVYFCASGSGSNNEKLFFGSGTQLSVL.